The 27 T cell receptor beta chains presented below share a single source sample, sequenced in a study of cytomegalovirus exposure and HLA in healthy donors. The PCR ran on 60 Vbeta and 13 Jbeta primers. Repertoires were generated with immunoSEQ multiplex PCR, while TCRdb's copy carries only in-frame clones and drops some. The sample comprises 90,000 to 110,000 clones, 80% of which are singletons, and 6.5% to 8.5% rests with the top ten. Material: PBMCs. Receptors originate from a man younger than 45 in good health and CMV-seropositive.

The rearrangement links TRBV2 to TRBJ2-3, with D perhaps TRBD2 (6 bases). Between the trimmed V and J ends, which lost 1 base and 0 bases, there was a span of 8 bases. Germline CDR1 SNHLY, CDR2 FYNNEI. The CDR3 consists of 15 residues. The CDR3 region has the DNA TGTGCCAGCAGTGAAGGCGGGGTCAGCACAGATACGCAGTATTTT. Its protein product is CASSEGGVSTDTQYF.

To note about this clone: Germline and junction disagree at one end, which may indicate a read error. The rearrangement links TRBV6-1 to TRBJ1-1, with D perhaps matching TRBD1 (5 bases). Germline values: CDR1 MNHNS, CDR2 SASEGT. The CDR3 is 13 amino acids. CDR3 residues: CASREGTVGGAFF. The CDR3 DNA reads TGTGCCAGCAGGGAAGGGACCGTGGGGGGAGCTTTCTTT.

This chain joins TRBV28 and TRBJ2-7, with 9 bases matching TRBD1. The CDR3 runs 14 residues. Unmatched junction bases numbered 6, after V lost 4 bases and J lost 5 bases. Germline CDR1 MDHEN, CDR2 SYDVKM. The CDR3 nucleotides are TGTGCCAGCAGTTCAACGGGACAGGGCCACGAGCAGTACTTC. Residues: CASSSTGQGHEQYF.

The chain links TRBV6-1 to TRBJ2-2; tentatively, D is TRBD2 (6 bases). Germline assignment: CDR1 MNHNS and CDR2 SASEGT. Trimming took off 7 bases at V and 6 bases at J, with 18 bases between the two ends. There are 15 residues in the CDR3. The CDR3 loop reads CASTPRRGVSGELFF. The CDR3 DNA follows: TGTGCCAGCACCCCTCGGAGGGGTGTTTCCGGGGAGCTGTTTTTT.

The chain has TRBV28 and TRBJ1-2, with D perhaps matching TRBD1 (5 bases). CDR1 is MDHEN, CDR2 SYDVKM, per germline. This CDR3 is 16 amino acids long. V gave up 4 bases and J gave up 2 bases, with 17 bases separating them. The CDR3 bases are TGTGCCAGCAGTTCCCCGGTTCGACAGCCCAACTATGGCTACACCTTC. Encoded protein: CASSSPVRQPNYGYTF.

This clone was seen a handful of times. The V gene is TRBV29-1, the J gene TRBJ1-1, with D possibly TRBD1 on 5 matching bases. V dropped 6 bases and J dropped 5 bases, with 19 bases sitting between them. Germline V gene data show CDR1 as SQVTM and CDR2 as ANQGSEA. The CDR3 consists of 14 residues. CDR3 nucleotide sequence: TGCAGCGTGAAACAACCGACAGAGTGGACTGAAGCTTTCTTT. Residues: CSVKQPTEWTEAFF. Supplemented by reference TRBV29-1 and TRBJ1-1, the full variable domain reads SAVISQKPSRDICQRGTSLTIQCQVDSQVTMMFWYRQQPGQSLTLIATANQGSEATYESGFVIDKFPISRPNLTFSTLTVSNMSPEDSSIYLCSVKQPTEWTEAFFGQGTRLTVV.

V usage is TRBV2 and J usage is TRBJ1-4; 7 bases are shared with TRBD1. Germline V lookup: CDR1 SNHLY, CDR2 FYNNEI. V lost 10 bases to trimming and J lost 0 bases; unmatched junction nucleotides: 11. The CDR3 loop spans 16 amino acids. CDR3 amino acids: CATRLQGVATNEKLFF. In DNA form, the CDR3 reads TGTGCCACCCGGCTCCAGGGGGTCGCAACTAATGAAAAACTGTTTTTT.

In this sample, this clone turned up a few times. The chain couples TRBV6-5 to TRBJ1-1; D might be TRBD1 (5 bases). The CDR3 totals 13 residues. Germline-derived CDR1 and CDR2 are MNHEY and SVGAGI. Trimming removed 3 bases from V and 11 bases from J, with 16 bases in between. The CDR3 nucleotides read TGTGCCAGCAGTTATTCGCAGGGAATGAAGGCTTTCTTT. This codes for CASSYSQGMKAFF.

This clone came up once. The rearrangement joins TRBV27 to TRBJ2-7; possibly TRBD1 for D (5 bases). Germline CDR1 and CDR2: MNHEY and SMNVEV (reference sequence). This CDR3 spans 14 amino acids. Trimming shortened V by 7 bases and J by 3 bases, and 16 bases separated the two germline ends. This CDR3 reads CASTIRQNHYEQYF. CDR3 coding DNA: TGTGCCAGCACTATACGACAGAATCACTACGAGCAGTACTTC.

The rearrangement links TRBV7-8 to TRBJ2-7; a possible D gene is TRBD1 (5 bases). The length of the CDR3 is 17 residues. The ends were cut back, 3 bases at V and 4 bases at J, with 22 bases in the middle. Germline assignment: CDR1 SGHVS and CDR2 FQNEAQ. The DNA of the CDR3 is TGTGCCAGCAGCTTGCATTTGACCGGGCAAGGGGTATACGAGCAGTACTTC. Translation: CASSLHLTGQGVYEQYF.

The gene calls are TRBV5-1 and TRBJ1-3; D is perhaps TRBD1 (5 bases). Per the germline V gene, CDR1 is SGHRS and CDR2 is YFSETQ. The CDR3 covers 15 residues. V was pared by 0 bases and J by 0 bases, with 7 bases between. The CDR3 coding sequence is TGCGCCAGCAGCTTGGGACAGTTCTCTGGAAACACCATATATTTT. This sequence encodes CASSLGQFSGNTIYF.

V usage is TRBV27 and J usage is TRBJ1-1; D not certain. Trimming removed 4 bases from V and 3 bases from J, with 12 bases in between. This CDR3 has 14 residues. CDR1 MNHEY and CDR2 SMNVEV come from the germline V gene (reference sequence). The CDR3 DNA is TGTGCCAGCAGTTCCCCCCGTTACTACACTGAAGCTTTCTTT. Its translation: CASSSPRYYTEAFF.

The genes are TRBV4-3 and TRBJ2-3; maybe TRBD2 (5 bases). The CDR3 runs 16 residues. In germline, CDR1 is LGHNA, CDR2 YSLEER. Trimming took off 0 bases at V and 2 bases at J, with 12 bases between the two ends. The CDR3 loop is CASSQDLGLNTDTQYF. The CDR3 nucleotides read TGCGCCAGCAGCCAAGATCTCGGACTTAACACAGATACGCAGTATTTT.

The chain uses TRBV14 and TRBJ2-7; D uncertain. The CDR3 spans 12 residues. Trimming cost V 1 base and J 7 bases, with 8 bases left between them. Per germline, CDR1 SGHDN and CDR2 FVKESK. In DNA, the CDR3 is TGTGCCAGCAGCCAAGGGTGGGCGGAGCAGTACTTC. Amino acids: CASSQGWAEQYF.

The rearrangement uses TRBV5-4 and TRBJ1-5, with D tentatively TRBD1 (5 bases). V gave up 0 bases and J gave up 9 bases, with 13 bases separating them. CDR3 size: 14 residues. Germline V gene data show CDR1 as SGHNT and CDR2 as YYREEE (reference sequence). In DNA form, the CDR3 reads TGTGCCAGCAGCTTGGGGGGCGGCCTCGGGCCCCAGCATTTT. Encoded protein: CASSLGGGLGPQHF.

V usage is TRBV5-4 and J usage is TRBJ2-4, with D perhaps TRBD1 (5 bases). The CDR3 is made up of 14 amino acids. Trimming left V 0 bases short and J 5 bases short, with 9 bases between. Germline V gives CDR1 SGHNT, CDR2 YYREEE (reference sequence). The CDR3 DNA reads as TGTGCCAGCAGCTTGGGCAGGGTAGAAAACATTCAGTACTTC. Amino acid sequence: CASSLGRVENIQYF. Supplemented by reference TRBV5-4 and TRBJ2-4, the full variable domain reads ETGVTQSPTHLIKTRGQQVTLRCSSQSGHNTVSWYQQALGQGPQFIFQYYREEENGRGNFPPRFSGLQFPNYSSELNVNALELDDSALYLCASSLGRVENIQYFGAGTRLSVL.

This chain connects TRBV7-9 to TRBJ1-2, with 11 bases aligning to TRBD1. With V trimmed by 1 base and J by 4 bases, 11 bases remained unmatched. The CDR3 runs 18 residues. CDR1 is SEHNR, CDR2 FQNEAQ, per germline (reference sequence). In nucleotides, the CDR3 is TGTGCCAGCAGCTTAGATGTGTCGGACAGGGGGCTTAGCTATGGCTACACCTTC. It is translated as CASSLDVSDRGLSYGYTF.

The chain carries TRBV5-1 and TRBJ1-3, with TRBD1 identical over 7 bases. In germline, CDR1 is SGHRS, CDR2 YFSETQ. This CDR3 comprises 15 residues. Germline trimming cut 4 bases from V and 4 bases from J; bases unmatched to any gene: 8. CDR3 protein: CASSPITGVGNTIYF. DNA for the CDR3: TGCGCCAGCAGCCCTATCACAGGGGTGGGAAACACCATATATTTT. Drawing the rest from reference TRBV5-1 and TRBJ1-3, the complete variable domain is KAGVTQTPRYLIKTRGQQVTLSCSPISGHRSVSWYQQTPGQGLQFLFEYFSETQRNKGNFPGRFSGRQFSNSRSEMNVSTLELGDSALYLCASSPITGVGNTIYFGEGSWLTVV.

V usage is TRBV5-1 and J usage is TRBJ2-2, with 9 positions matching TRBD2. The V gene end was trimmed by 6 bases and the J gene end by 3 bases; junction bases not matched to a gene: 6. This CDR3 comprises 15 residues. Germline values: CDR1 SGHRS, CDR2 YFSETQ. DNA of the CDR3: TGCGCCAGCACCATGCGGGGGGGCGACACCGGGGAGCTGTTTTTT. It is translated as CASTMRGGDTGELFF.

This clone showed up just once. CDR3 DNA: TGTGCCAGCAGTTACCGAGGGGGCGGCACTGAAGCTTTCTTT. Translation: CASSYRGGGTEAFF. This chain uses TRBV6-5 with TRBJ1-1; 7 positions agree with TRBD1. Trimming removed 2 bases from V and 4 bases from J; junction bases left unmatched: 4. CDR3 length equals 14 residues. CDR1 MNHEY and CDR2 SVGAGI come from the germline V gene.

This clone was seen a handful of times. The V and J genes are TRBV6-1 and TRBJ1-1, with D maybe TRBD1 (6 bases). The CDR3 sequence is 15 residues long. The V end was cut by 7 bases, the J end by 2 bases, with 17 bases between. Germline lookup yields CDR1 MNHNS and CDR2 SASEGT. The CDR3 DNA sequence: TGTGCCAGCATTCGAGACAGGCCCCGAAACACTGAAGCTTTCTTT. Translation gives CASIRDRPRNTEAFF.

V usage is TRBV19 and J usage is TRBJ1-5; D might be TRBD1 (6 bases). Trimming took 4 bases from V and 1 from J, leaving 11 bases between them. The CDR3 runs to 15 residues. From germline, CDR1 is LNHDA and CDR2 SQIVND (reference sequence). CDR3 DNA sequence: TGTGCCAGTAGTAAGCGGGGGCAGAGCAATCAGCCCCAGCATTTT. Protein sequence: CASSKRGQSNQPQHF.

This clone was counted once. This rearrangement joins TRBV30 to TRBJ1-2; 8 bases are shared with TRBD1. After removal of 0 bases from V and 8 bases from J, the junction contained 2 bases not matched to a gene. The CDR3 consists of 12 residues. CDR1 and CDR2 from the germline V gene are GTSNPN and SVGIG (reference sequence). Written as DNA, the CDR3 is TGTGCCTGGAGTGTACAGGGGGAAGGCTACACCTTC. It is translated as CAWSVQGEGYTF.

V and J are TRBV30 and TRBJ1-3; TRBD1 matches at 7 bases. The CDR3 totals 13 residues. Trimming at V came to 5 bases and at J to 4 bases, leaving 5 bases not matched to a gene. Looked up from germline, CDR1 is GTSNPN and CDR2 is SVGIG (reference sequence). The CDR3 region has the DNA TGTGCCTGGTCCCGGACAGGAGGAAACACCATATATTTT. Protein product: CAWSRTGGNTIYF.

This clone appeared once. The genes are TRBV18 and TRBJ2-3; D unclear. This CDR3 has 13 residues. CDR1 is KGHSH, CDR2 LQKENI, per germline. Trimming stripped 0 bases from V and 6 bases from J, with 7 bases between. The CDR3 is CASSPPRSDTQYF. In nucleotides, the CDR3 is TGTGCCAGCTCACCACCGAGGTCGGATACGCAGTATTTT.

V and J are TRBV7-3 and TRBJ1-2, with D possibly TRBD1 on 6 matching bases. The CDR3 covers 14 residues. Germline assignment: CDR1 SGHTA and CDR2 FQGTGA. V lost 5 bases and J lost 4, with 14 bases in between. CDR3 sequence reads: CASSAGTPVYGYTF. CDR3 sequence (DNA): TGTGCCAGCAGCGCCGGGACACCAGTCTATGGCTACACCTTC.

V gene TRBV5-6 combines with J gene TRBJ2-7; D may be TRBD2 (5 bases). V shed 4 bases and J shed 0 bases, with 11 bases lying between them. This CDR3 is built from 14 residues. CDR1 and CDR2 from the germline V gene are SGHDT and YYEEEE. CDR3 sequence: CASSPGWGSYEQYF. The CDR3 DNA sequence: TGTGCCAGCAGCCCGGGGTGGGGCTCCTACGAGCAGTACTTC.